What follows are 16 T cell receptor beta chains derived from one specimen sequenced in a study of cytomegalovirus exposure and HLA in healthy donors. Primers included in the PCR were 60 Vbeta and 13 Jbeta primers. Here immunoSEQ multiplex PCR was the method, and the copy in TCRdb shows in-frame clones only, minus some. This table has about 180,000 clones, about three quarters appearing once. The specimen sequenced was PBMCs. These receptors originate from a woman aged 55-75 years in good health and CMV-seropositive.

This chain uses TRBV9 with TRBJ2-7, with TRBD1 matching 10 bases. Germline CDR1 and CDR2: SGDLS and YYNGEE. The length of the CDR3 is 13 residues. J lost 6 bases, V lost 3 bases, and 3 bases had no gene match. This CDR3 reads CASSARDRGEQYF. CDR3 nucleotide sequence: TGTGCCAGCAGCGCCCGGGACAGGGGCGAGCAGTACTTC.

The V gene is TRBV25-1, the J gene TRBJ2-1; 13 bases fit TRBD2. CDR3 length: 17 amino acids. The ends lost 5 bases at V and 10 bases at J; junction bases unmatched: 14. The germline gives CDR1 MGHDK, CDR2 SYGVNS. The CDR3 sequence is CASSLRTSGGPGWEQFF. The CDR3 region has the DNA TGTGCCAGCAGTCTTCGGACTAGCGGGGGCCCCGGGTGGGAGCAGTTCTTC.

This clone was seen repeatedly, ten times or more. The V call is TRBV25-1, the J call TRBJ1-2; D call uncertain. The V end was cut by 6 bases, the J end by 4 bases, with 12 bases between. Per the germline V gene, CDR1 is MGHDK and CDR2 is SYGVNS. This CDR3 is 13 amino acids long. The CDR3 protein is CASSETPGYGYTF. As DNA, the CDR3 is TGTGCCAGCAGCGAGACGCCGGGCTATGGCTACACCTTC.

The rearrangement joins TRBV5-1 to TRBJ1-2; D may be TRBD1 (6 bases). The germline V gene encodes CDR1 SGHRS and CDR2 YFSETQ. The CDR3 sequence is 14 residues long. Trimming cost V 5 bases and J 0 bases, with 11 bases left between them. DNA for the CDR3: TGCGCCAGCAGTTTTGACAGGTCTAACTATGGCTACACCTTC. Its protein product is CASSFDRSNYGYTF.

The rearrangement joins TRBV19 to TRBJ1-4, with TRBD1 identical over 7 bases. The CDR3 contains 16 residues. Germline lookup yields CDR1 LNHDA and CDR2 SQIVND (reference sequence). V was pared by 4 bases and J by 0 bases, with 5 bases of the junction left unmatched. As DNA, the CDR3 is TGTGCCAGTAGTAGCGGGACAGTTGCAACTAATGAAAAACTGTTTTTT. Translation gives CASSSGTVATNEKLFF.

This chain joins TRBV5-1 and TRBJ1-1, with D uncertain. Trimming left V 4 bases short and J 5 bases short, with 15 bases between. The CDR3 is 14 amino acids. The V gene's germline CDR1 is SGHRS and CDR2 YFSETQ. CDR3: CASSLGSSGTEAFF. The CDR3 DNA is TGCGCCAGCAGCCTCGGGTCCTCCGGGACTGAAGCTTTCTTT. Drawing the rest from reference TRBV5-1 and TRBJ1-1, the complete variable domain is KAGVTQTPRYLIKTRGQQVTLSCSPISGHRSVSWYQQTPGQGLQFLFEYFSETQRNKGNFPGRFSGRQFSNSRSEMNVSTLELGDSALYLCASSLGSSGTEAFFGQGTRLTVV.

Only a few counts were recorded for this clone. This sequence joins TRBV7-6 and TRBJ2-1; no definite D call. Trimming pared 9 bases from V and 2 bases from J, leaving 20 bases between. Germline V CDR1 and CDR2: SGHVS, FNYEAQ. This CDR3 has 16 amino acids. For the CDR3, the DNA is TGTGCCAGTTCACCTGCGGAACTACCCCCCTACAATGAGCAGTTCTTC. Translation: CASSPAELPPYNEQFF.

This clone occurred a few times. V usage is TRBV7-9 and J usage is TRBJ1-1, with 7 bases identical to TRBD1. Germline V gene lookup returns CDR1 SEHNR and CDR2 FQNEAQ (reference sequence). The CDR3 runs 15 residues. V shed 0 bases, J shed 3 bases, and the junction held 4 bases outside the gene matches. CDR3 in DNA: TGTGCCAGCAGCTTAGCCGGGACAGTGGACACTGAAGCTTTCTTT. This encodes CASSLAGTVDTEAFF.

A word on this clone: The junction differs from germline at one of its ends, possibly a read error. The rearrangement links TRBV18 to TRBJ1-5; 7 positions agree with TRBD1. The CDR3 is 15 amino acids. Germline CDR1 and CDR2: KGHSH and LQKENI. The CDR3 reads CASSAPNRGGQPQHF. CDR3 DNA sequence: TGTGCCAGCTCAGCACCCAACAGGGGAGGTCAGCCCCAGCATTTT.

The V gene is TRBV2, the J gene TRBJ2-5; D might be TRBD1 (6 bases). CDR3 length equals 13 residues. The germline gives CDR1 SNHLY, CDR2 FYNNEI. The CDR3 nucleotides read TGTGCTAGGGGTCCGGCAGGGGAAGAGACCCAGTACTTC. It specifies CARGPAGEETQYF.

This clone was counted only a few times. The chain recombines TRBV6-1 with TRBJ1-1; D may be TRBD1 (6 bases). V was cut by 9 bases and J by 0 bases, with 11 bases left in between. Germline values: CDR1 MNHNS, CDR2 SASEGT. The CDR3 loop spans 13 amino acids. The CDR3 region has the DNA TGTGCCAGTAGGACAGCTATGAACACTGAAGCTTTCTTT. Its translation: CASRTAMNTEAFF.

The gene calls are TRBV13 and TRBJ2-1; 7 bases match TRBD2. The J segment lost 10 bases and the V segment lost 5 bases, leaving 14 bases of the junction unmatched. Looked up from germline, CDR1 is PRHDT and CDR2 is FYEKMQ (reference sequence). This CDR3 is 15 amino acids long. The CDR3 region is CASSPVGSGGREQFF. In nucleotides, the CDR3 is TGTGCCAGCAGCCCCGTTGGTTCGGGGGGAAGGGAGCAGTTCTTC.

The chain couples TRBV9 to TRBJ2-1, with 12 bases identical to TRBD2. The CDR3 has 13 residues. Germline CDR1 reads SGDLS; CDR2 reads YYNGEE. V gave up 1 base and J gave up 16 bases; unmatched junction bases: 6. Here the CDR3 DNA reads TGTGCCAGCAGCGTATCTAGCGGGGGGGGAGAATTCTTC. It yields the protein CASSVSSGGGEFF.

In regard to this clone: At one of its ends the junction is not consistent with the germline gene, which may arise from a read error. The J gene is TRBJ2-7, the V gene TRBV20-1; TRBD1 is a possible D gene (5 bases). The germline V gene encodes CDR1 DFQATT and CDR2 SNEGSKA (reference sequence). This CDR3 has 9 amino acids. CDR3: CSSGARDAF. CDR3 bases: TGCAGCTCCGGAGCCAGGGATGCCTTC.

This chain links TRBV7-8 with TRBJ2-2; D remains unclear. The CDR3 runs 14 residues. Germline CDR1 SGHVS, CDR2 FQNEAQ. V gave up 2 bases and J gave up 7 bases, with 11 bases separating them. The CDR3 region is CASSLLLAFGELFF. CDR3 sequence (DNA): TGTGCCAGCAGCTTACTTTTAGCCTTCGGGGAGCTGTTTTTT. Combining the CDR3 with reference TRBV7-8 and TRBJ2-2 gives the whole variable domain GAGVSQSPRYKVAKRGQDVALRCDPISGHVSLFWYQQALGQGPEFLTYFQNEAQLDKSGLPSDRFFAERPEGSVSTLKIQRTQQEDSAVYLCASSLLLAFGELFFGEGSRLTVL.

The genes are TRBV15 and TRBJ2-2; maybe TRBD2 (6 bases). The CDR3 runs 15 residues. V shed 3 bases and J shed 1 base, with 9 bases lying between them. Germline assignment: CDR1 LNHNV and CDR2 YYDKDF (reference sequence). CDR3 protein: CATSRGRMNTGELFF. CDR3 in DNA: TGTGCCACCAGCAGGGGGAGGATGAACACCGGGGAGCTGTTTTTT.